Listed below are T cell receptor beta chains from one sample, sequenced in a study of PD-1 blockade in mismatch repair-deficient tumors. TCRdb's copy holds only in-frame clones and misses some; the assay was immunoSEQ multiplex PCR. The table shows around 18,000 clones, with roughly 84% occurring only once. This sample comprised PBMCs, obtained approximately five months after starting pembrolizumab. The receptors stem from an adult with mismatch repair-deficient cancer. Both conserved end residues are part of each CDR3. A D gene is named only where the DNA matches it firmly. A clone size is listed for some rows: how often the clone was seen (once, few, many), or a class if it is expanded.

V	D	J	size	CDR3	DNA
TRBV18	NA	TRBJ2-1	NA	CASSYYNEQFF	TGTGCCAGCTCTTACTACAATGAGCAGTTCTTC
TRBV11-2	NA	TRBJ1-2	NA	CASSLDSTATYGYTF	TGTGCCAGCAGCTTAGATAGTACAGCTACCTATGGCTACACCTTC
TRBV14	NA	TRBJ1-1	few	CASSQDLSTEAFF	TGTGCCAGCAGCCAAGACCTGAGCACTGAAGCTTTCTTT
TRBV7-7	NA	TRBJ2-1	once	CASSLDRLTEQFF	TGTGCCAGCAGCTTAGACAGGCTGACTGAGCAGTTCTTC
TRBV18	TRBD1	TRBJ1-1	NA	CASSTGQGRNTEAFF	TGTGCCAGCTCAACAGGACAGGGGAGGAACACTGAAGCTTTCTTT
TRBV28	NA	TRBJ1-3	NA	CAIKQVAGNTIYF	TGTGCCATCAAACAGGTAGCCGGAAACACCATATATTTT
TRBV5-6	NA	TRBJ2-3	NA	CASSSKSGMGADTQYF	TGTGCCAGCAGCTCCAAGAGCGGGATGGGGGCCGATACGCAGTATTTT
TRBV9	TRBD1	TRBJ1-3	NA	CASSEKGGQGLNTIYF	TGTGCCAGCAGCGAAAAGGGCGGACAGGGTCTAAACACCATATATTTT
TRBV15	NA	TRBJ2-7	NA	CATSREGGIPYEQYF	TGTGCCACCAGCAGAGAAGGAGGGATTCCCTACGAGCAGTACTTC
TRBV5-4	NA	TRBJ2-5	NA	CASSLVGQSQETQYF	TGTGCCAGCAGCTTGGTAGGACAGTCTCAAGAGACCCAGTACTTC
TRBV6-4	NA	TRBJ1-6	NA	CASSDSPDNSPLHF	TGTGCCAGCAGTGACTCGCCAGATAATTCACCCCTCCACTTT
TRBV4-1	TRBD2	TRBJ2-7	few	CASSHETSEPEYEQYF	TGCGCCAGCAGCCATGAAACTAGCGAGCCAGAGTACGAGCAGTACTTC
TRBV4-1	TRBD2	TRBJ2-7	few	CASSQRGTSETEQYF	TGCGCCAGCAGCCAGAGAGGGACTAGCGAAACCGAGCAGTACTTC
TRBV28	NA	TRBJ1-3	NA	CASTYIRSGNTIYF	TGTGCCAGCACCTATATCCGCTCTGGAAACACCATATATTTT
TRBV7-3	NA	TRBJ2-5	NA	CASSFGWQETQYF	TGTGCCAGCAGCTTCGGGTGGCAGGAGACCCAGTACTTC
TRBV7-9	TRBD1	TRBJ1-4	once	CASSLTGATNEKLFF	TGTGCCAGCAGCCTAACAGGGGCAACTAATGAAAAACTGTTTTTT
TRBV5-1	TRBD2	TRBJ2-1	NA	CASSLERGYNEQFF	TGCGCCAGCAGCTTGGAGCGGGGGTACAATGAGCAGTTCTTC
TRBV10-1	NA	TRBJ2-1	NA	CASSPASGQYNEQFF	TGCGCCAGCAGCCCCGCTAGCGGACAGTACAATGAGCAGTTCTTC
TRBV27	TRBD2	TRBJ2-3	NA	CASRREVADTQYF	TGTGCCAGCCGCCGGGAGGTGGCAGATACGCAGTATTTT
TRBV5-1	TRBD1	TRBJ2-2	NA	CASSFDRDDTGELFF	TGCGCCAGCAGCTTCGACAGGGACGACACCGGGGAGCTGTTTTTT
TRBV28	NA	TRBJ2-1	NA	CAIMGGVYNEQFF	TGTGCCATCATGGGGGGAGTTTACAATGAGCAGTTCTTC
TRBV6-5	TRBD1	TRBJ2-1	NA	CASSSTGNEQFF	TGTGCCAGCAGCTCGACAGGGAATGAGCAGTTCTTC
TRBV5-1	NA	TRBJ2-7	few	CASSLSGYEQYF	TGCGCCAGCAGCTTGAGCGGGTACGAGCAGTACTTC
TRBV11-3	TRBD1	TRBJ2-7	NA	CASSYMTGGYHEQYF	TGTGCCAGCAGCTACATGACAGGGGGCTATCACGAGCAGTACTTC
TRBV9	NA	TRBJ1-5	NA	CASSAHASNQPQHF	TGTGCCAGCAGCGCACACGCAAGCAATCAGCCCCAGCATTTT
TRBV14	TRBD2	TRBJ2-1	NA	CASSPRASGRRSSYNEQFF	TGTGCCAGCAGCCCGCGGGCTAGCGGGAGGCGGAGCTCCTACAATGAGCAGTTCTTC
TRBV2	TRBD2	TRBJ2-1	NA	CASRLPGLATMGNEQFF	TGTGCCAGCAGGTTACCGGGACTAGCGACCATGGGAAATGAGCAGTTCTTC
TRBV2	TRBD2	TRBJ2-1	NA	CASNREGLPVNEQFF	TGTGCCAGCAATCGGGAGGGCCTCCCGGTCAATGAGCAGTTCTTC
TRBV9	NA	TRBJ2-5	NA	CASSPPLRPDQETQYF	TGTGCCAGCAGCCCCCCCCTCAGGCCCGACCAAGAGACCCAGTACTTC
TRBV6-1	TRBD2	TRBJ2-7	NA	CASRAGLAGAGEQYF	TGTGCCAGCAGGGCCGGGCTAGCGGGAGCTGGCGAGCAGTACTTC
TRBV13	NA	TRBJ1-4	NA	CASSTQEEKLFF	TGTGCCAGCAGCACTCAGGAAGAAAAACTGTTTTTT
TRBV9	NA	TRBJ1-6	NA	CASSLGEGNSPLHF	TGTGCCAGCAGCTTAGGGGAGGGGAATTCACCCCTCCACTTT
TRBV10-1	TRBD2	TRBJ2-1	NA	CASSKTSGTYNEQFF	TGCGCCAGCAGTAAGACTAGCGGAACCTACAATGAGCAGTTCTTC
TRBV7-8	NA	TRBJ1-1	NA	CASSPSWRGVNTEAFF	TGTGCCAGCAGTCCCTCATGGAGGGGCGTGAACACTGAAGCTTTCTTT
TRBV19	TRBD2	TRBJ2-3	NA	CASSWGEGEDTQYF	TGTGCCAGTAGTTGGGGGGAGGGAGAAGATACGCAGTATTTT
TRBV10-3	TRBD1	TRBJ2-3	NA	CAISGDRGEDTQYF	TGTGCCATCAGTGGGGACAGGGGGGAAGATACGCAGTATTTT
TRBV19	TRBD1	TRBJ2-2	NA	CASSNDRVTGELFF	TGTGCCAGTAGTAACGACAGGGTAACCGGGGAGCTGTTTTTT
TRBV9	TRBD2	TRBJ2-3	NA	CASSVVGGSIFTDTQYF	TGTGCCAGCAGCGTAGTAGGCGGGAGCATCTTCACAGATACGCAGTATTTT
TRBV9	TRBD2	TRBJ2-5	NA	CASSVGGASGTQETQYF	TGTGCCAGCAGCGTAGGGGGGGCTAGCGGGACCCAAGAGACCCAGTACTTC
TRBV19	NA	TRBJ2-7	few	CASRGSNAGSYEQYF	TGTGCCAGTAGGGGCTCTAACGCCGGATCCTACGAGCAGTACTTC
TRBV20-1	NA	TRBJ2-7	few	CSAYSYEQYF	TGCAGTGCCTATTCCTACGAGCAGTACTTC
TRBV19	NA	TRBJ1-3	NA	CASSTRGGSRAKTGNTIYF	TGTGCCAGTAGTACCAGGGGCGGGAGCAGGGCCAAAACTGGAAACACCATATATTTT
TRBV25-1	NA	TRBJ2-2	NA	CASSEYTGRIPGELFF	TGTGCCAGCAGTGAATATACAGGAAGAATTCCCGGGGAGCTGTTTTTT
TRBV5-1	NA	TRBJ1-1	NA	CASSYVQGQTEAFF	TGCGCCAGCAGCTACGTACAGGGCCAAACTGAAGCTTTCTTT
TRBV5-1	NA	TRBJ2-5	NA	CASSFASSVGETQYF	TGCGCCAGCAGCTTCGCTAGTTCGGTGGGAGAGACCCAGTACTTC
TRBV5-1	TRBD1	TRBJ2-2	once	CASSLHSGQGATNTGELFF	TGCGCCAGCAGCTTGCACTCGGGACAGGGGGCAACGAACACCGGGGAGCTGTTTTTT
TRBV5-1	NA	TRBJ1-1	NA	CASSPSGPNRGEAFF	TGCGCCAGCAGCCCCTCGGGGCCCAATAGGGGGGAAGCTTTCTTT
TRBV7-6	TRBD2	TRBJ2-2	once	CASSLLAGGTSGELFF	TGTGCCAGCAGCTTACTAGCGGGAGGGACCTCCGGGGAGCTGTTTTTT
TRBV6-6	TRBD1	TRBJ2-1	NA	CASSSRDSVRYNEQFF	TGTGCCAGCAGTTCCCGGGACAGCGTACGGTACAATGAGCAGTTCTTC
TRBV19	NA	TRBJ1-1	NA	CATNRDGDTEAFF	TGTGCCACCAACAGGGATGGGGACACTGAAGCTTTCTTT
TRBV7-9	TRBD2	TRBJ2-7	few	CASSSLLAGDSYEQYF	TGTGCCAGCAGCTCCCTACTAGCGGGAGACTCCTACGAGCAGTACTTC
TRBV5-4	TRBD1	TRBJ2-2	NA	CASSPTGANTGELFF	TGTGCCAGCAGCCCGACAGGGGCGAACACCGGGGAGCTGTTTTTT